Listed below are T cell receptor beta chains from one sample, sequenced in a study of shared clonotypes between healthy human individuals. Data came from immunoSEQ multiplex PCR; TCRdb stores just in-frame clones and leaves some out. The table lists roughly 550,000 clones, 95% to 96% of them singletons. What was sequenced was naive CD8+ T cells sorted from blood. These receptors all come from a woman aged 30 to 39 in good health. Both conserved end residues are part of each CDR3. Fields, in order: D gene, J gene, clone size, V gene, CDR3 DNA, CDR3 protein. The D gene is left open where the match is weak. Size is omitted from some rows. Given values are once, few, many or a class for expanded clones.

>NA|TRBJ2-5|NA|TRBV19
TGTGCCAGTAGTTTAGTGGTCTTAGGGGAAGAGACCCAGTACTTC
CASSLVVLGEETQYF
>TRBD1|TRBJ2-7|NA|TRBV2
TGTGCCAGCAGTGAGCCCCGGGACAGAGAATACGAGCAGTACTTC
CASSEPRDREYEQYF
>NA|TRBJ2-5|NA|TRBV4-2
TGTGCCAGCAGCCCGCCTCGAGAGTCCGGCTTTCAAGAGACCCAGTACTTC
CASSPPRESGFQETQYF
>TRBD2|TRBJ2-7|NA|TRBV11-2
TGTGCCAGCAGCTTATCCCGGGGGGGGACCTACGAGCAGTACTTC
CASSLSRGGTYEQYF
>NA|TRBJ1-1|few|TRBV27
TGTGCCAGCAAGAAATTGTTGATGAACACTGAAGCTTTCTTT
CASKKLLMNTEAFF
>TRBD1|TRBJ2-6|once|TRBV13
TGTGCCAGCAGCTCCAGGGACAGGGGGGTAGTTCCTGGGGCCAACGTCCTGACTTTC
CASSSRDRGVVPGANVLTF
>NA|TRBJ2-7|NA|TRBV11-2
TGTGCCAGCAGCTTAGACGGGACCACCGCCGAGCAGTACTTC
CASSLDGTTAEQYF
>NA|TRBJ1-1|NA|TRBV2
TGTGCCAGCAGTGATCAGGCAGATGAAGCTTTCTTT
CASSDQADEAFF
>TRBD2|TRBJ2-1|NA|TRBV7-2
TGTGCCAGCAGCTTCGGACTAGCGGAGGAACAAAGCTCCTACAATGAGCAGTTCTTC
CASSFGLAEEQSSYNEQFF
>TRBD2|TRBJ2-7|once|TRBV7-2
TGTGCCAGCAGCTACGGACTAGCTCCTTACGAGCAGTACTTC
CASSYGLAPYEQYF
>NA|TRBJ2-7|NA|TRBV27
TGTGCCAGCAGCTCCGGGACCCCCGGGGCCGAGCAGTACTTC
CASSSGTPGAEQYF
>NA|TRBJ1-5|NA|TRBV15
TGTGCCACCAGCGGCGGATTCTTTCTCAATCAGCCCCAGCATTTT
CATSGGFFLNQPQHF
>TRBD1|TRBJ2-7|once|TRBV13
TGTGCCAGCAGCTTGGGGGACAGGGGTTTCTACGAGCAGTACTTC
CASSLGDRGFYEQYF
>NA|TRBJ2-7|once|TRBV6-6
TGTGCCAGCAGTTACCTCCAGGTCCGGGAGCAGTACTTC
CASSYLQVREQYF
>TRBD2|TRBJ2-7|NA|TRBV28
TGTGCCAGCAGGGCGGGACTAGCGGGAAGCTCCTACGAGCAGTACTTC
CASRAGLAGSSYEQYF
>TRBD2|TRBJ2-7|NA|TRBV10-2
TGCGCCAGCAGTGACCGGACTAGCGGCGACGAGCAGTACTTC
CASSDRTSGDEQYF
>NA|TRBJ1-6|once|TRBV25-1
TGTGCCAGCAGTGAGTGGGGACTTAATAATTCACCCCTCCACTTT
CASSEWGLNNSPLHF
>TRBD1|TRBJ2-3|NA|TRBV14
TGTGCCAGCAGCCTCGCGGGGACAGGGGCAGACACAGATACGCAGTATTTT
CASSLAGTGADTDTQYF
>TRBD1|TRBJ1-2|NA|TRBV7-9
TGTGCCAGCAGCTCCACAGGGGGACACCTCTATGGCTACACCTTC
CASSSTGGHLYGYTF
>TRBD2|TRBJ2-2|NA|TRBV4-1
TGCGCCAGCAGCCTCAGACTAGCGGGATTGTCCGGGGAGCTGTTTTTT
CASSLRLAGLSGELFF
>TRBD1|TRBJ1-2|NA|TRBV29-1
TGCAGCGTTGAAGATCTCTTCCCCCGGGACAGGGTCCGATATGGCTACACCTTC
CSVEDLFPRDRVRYGYTF
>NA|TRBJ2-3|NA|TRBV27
TGTGCCAGCAGTTTATCGGAGCCAGATACGCAGTATTTT
CASSLSEPDTQYF
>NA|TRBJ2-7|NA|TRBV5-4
TGTGCCAGCAGGATATCCAGGGGTTTGTACGACGAGCAGTACTTC
CASRISRGLYDEQYF
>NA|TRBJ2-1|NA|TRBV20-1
TGCAGTGCTACGGTACACAATGAGCAGTTCTTC
CSATVHNEQFF
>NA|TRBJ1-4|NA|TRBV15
TGTGCCACCACGGGGGGGAATGAAAAACTGTTTTTT
CATTGGNEKLFF
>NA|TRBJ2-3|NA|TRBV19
TGTGCCAGTATAGCTGCGGGGGCTAGCACAGATACGCAGTATTTT
CASIAAGASTDTQYF
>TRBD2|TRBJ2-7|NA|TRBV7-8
TGTGCCAGCAGCTTACAGCTTAGCGGGGAGCAGTACTTC
CASSLQLSGEQYF
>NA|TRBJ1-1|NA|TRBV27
TGTGCCAGCAGCGGAGGGACTGAAGCTTTCTTT
CASSGGTEAFF
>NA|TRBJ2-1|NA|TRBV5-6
TGTGCCAGCAGCTTGGTCGGCATGCCACCCTACAATGAGCAGTTCTTC
CASSLVGMPPYNEQFF
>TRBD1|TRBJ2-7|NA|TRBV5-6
TGTGCCAGCAGCCTCACAGGGGCCGGCTACGAGCAGTACTTC
CASSLTGAGYEQYF
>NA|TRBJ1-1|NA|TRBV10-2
TGCGCCAGCAGTGACCCCAGGGAGGGCGACACTGAAGCTTTCTTT
CASSDPREGDTEAFF
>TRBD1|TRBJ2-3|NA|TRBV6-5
TGTGCCAGCAGTCGGGACAGGGGAAACACAGATACGCAGTATTTT
CASSRDRGNTDTQYF
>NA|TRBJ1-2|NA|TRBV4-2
TGTGCCAGCAGCTTGGTTGGTACAGCCGTCTATGGCTACACCTTC
CASSLVGTAVYGYTF
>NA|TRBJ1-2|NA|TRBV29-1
TGCAGCGTTGAAGAACGACAGAAAATTAACTATGGCTACACCTTC
CSVEERQKINYGYTF
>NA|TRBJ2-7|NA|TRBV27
TGTGCCAGCAGTTCCGACGGACCCTACGAGCAGTACTTC
CASSSDGPYEQYF
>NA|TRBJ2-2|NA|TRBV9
TGTGCCAGCAGCGTAGATTTCGGGGAGCTGTTTTTT
CASSVDFGELFF
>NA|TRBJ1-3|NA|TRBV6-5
TGTGCCAGCAGTTACCAGGGGACTGGAAACACCATATATTTT
CASSYQGTGNTIYF
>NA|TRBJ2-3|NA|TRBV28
TGTGCCAGCAGTTTCGATACAGATACGCAGTATTTT
CASSFDTDTQYF
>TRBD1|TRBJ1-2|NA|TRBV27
TGTGCCAGCAGTGCCGGGACAGGCTACTATGGCTACACCTTC
CASSAGTGYYGYTF
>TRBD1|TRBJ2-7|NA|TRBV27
TGTGCCACCAAAGGGGGCACGGCCTACGAGCAGTACTTC
CATKGGTAYEQYF
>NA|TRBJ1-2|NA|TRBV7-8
TGTGCCAGCAGCTTATCGCCAGGGAGTGACTATGGCTACACCTTC
CASSLSPGSDYGYTF
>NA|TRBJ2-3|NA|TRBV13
TGTGCCAGCAGCTTTTGGGCGACAGGTCCTAGCACAGATACGCAGTATTTT
CASSFWATGPSTDTQYF
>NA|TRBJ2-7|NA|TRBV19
TGTGCCAGTAGTATGGGGGGCTACGAGCAGTACTTC
CASSMGGYEQYF
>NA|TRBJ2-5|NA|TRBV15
TGTGCCACCAGCAGAGAACGGGCCCGGGAGACCCAGTACTTC
CATSRERARETQYF
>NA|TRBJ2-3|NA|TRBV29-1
TGCAGCGTGTACTCGGACGGGGCAGATACGCAGTATTTT
CSVYSDGADTQYF
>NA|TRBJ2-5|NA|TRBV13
TGTGCCAGCAGCTTAGAGGGGGGAGAGACCCAGTACTTC
CASSLEGGETQYF
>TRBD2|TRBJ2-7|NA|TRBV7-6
TGTGCCAGCAGCTCCCCTTCCAGCGGGAGGGACTCCTACGAGCAGTACTTC
CASSSPSSGRDSYEQYF
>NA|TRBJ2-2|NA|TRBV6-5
TGTGCCAGCAGGAACACCGGGGAGCTGTTTTTT
CASRNTGELFF
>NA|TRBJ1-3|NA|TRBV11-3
TGTGCCAGCAGCTTTGGGCTCAGCTCTGGAAACACCATATATTTT
CASSFGLSSGNTIYF
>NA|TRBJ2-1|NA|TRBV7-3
TGTGCCAGCAGCTTAAGCCCAGGCTGGGAGCAGTTCTTC
CASSLSPGWEQFF
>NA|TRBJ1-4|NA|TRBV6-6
TGTGCCAGCAGTCCCTCGGCCTTGGGAAAACTGTTTTTT
CASSPSALGKLFF
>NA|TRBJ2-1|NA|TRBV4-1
TGCGCCAGCACCCAAGGCAATGAGCAGTTCTTC
CASTQGNEQFF
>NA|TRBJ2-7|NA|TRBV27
TGTGCCAGCGGACTTCAGGACAATCGCGAGCAGTACTTC
CASGLQDNREQYF
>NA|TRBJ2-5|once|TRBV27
TGTGCCAGCGGCCAGGGGGACTGGCAAGAGACCCAGTACTTC
CASGQGDWQETQYF
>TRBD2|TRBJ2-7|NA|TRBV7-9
TGTGCCAGCAGCCTTCCTCGGAGTAGCGGGAACGGCTACGAGCAGTACTTC
CASSLPRSSGNGYEQYF
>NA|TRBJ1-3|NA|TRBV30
TGTGCCTGGAGTTTGGGCCTGGGAGGAAACACCATATATTTT
CAWSLGLGGNTIYF
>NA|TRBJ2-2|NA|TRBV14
TGTGCCAGCAGCCCAAACACCGGGGAGCTGTTTTTT
CASSPNTGELFF